The 18 T cell receptor beta chains below all came from one sample that was sequenced in a study of T cells in Graves' hyperthyroidism and ophthalmopathy. Regions amplified from RNA transcripts were the TCR beta CDR3 regions. TCR CDR3 regions were first amplified by RT-PCR with HTBI primers. MiXCR, run by TCRdb on the multiplex PCR reads, gives a single entry per CDR3 protein. The sample includes around 350,000 distinct CDR3 sequences, 19% of them seen just once. Material: blood. The receptors derive from a woman in her late teens or twenties with Graves' hyperthyroidism.

Many counts were recorded for this clonotype. The V and J genes are TRBV13 and TRBJ2-2; weak D call: TRBD1 (6 bases). The CDR3 runs 17 residues. Germline CDR1 reads PRHDT; CDR2 reads FYEKMQ (reference sequence). V was trimmed by 5 bases and J by 2 bases, leaving 18 bases between them. The CDR3 sequence: CASSLRGRGRNTGELFF. The CDR3 nucleotides read TGTGCCAGCAGCCTGAGAGGCAGGGGAAGAAACACCGGGGAGCTGTTTTTT. The variable domain in full, with the rest retrieved from reference TRBV13 and TRBJ2-2, is AAGVIQSPRHLIKEKRETATLKCYPIPRHDTVYWYQQGPGQDPQFLISFYEKMQSDKGSIPDRFSAQQFSDYHSELNMSSLELGDSALYFCASSLRGRGRNTGELFFGEGSRLTVL.

There are many counts of this clonotype. The V gene is TRBV6-5, the J gene TRBJ1-1; 7 bases fit TRBD1. The V and J ends lost 5 bases and 6 bases, in that order; junction bases with no gene match: 6. Germline CDR1 is MNHEY and CDR2 is SVGAGI. The CDR3 spans 13 residues. The DNA for the CDR3 is TGTGCCAGCAGTCCCATGACAGGGCCTGAAGCTTTCTTT. Protein sequence: CASSPMTGPEAFF.

This clonotype showed up many times. The V and J genes are TRBV29-1 and TRBJ2-5, with TRBD1 matching 9 bases. V lost 6 bases and J lost 2; bases outside the gene matches: 7. Germline assignment: CDR1 SQVTM and CDR2 ANQGSEA. This CDR3 has 14 residues. CDR3 in amino acids: CSVDRGSVQETQYF. In DNA form, the CDR3 reads TGCAGCGTAGACAGGGGGTCGGTTCAAGAGACCCAGTACTTC.

About this clonotype: A much larger clone lies a single base off, so this may be a read error. The missing conserved phenylalanine or tryptophan at the end of this CDR3 makes a read error likely. The CDR3 DNA follows: TGTGCCAGCAGCCCAGTCGGGGACGGGGAGCTGTTTTTG. This encodes CASSPVGDGELFL. V usage is TRBV12-3 or TRBV12-4 and J usage is TRBJ2-2, with D possibly TRBD2 on 5 matching bases. The V end lost 6 bases, the J end lost 7 bases, and 12 bases lay between the germline ends. CDR3 length: 13 amino acids.

This clonotype was seen at least ten times. The chain is built from TRBV15 and TRBJ2-5; D possibly uses TRBD1 or TRBD2 (5 bases each). Germline loops: CDR1 LNHNV, CDR2 YYDKDF (reference sequence). The CDR3 has 16 amino acids. The V gene lost 1 base and the J gene lost 4 bases, with 16 bases spanning the gap. The CDR3 sequence: CATSRVSGTRPETQYF. As DNA, the CDR3 is TGTGCCACCAGCAGAGTCTCCGGGACGCGCCCAGAGACCCAGTACTTC.

This clonotype was observed at least ten times. The J gene is TRBJ2-7, the V gene TRBV30; D is possibly TRBD2 (5 bases). Trimming removed 3 bases at V and 3 bases at J, with 15 bases between. The CDR3 consists of 14 residues. Germline CDR1 and CDR2: GTSNPN and SVGIG (reference sequence). The CDR3 spells CAWSGLSLGYEQYF. Here the CDR3 DNA reads TGTGCCTGGAGCGGACTTAGCCTGGGCTACGAGCAGTACTTC.

The CDR3 sequence is CASSLADCLNTEAFF. As DNA, the CDR3 is TGTGCCAGCAGCTTAGCCGACTGCCTGAACACTGAAGCTTTCTTT. V is TRBV7-9 and J is TRBJ1-1; D not certain. The CDR3 length is 15 residues. CDR1 and CDR2 from the germline V gene are SEHNR and FQNEAQ (reference sequence). V lost 0 bases to trimming and J lost 0 bases, with 8 bases between them.

This clonotype was detected ten times or more. This rearrangement joins TRBV4-1 to TRBJ1-1; D uncertain. Trimming removed 0 bases at V and 0 bases at J, with 11 bases between. CDR3 length: 16 amino acids. The germline V gene has CDR1 MGHRA and CDR2 YSYEKL. The CDR3 protein is CASSQESGFLNTEAFF. The CDR3 region has the DNA TGCGCCAGCAGCCAAGAATCGGGCTTCTTGAACACTGAAGCTTTCTTT.

This chain links TRBV9 with TRBJ1-2; possible D gene TRBD1, 5 bases. The CDR3 spans 14 residues. Germline assignment: CDR1 SGDLS and CDR2 YYNGEE. Trimming removed 1 base from V and 4 bases from J, with 11 bases in between. The CDR3 protein is CASSVNKGTYGYTF. The CDR3, as DNA: TGTGCCAGCAGCGTAAATAAGGGGACCTATGGCTACACCTTC.

This clonotype was counted ten times or more. V gene TRBV20-1 combines with J gene TRBJ1-5; 9 nucleotides agree with TRBD1. Germline values: CDR1 DFQATT, CDR2 SNEGSKA (reference sequence). The CDR3 spans 16 residues. J was trimmed by 6 bases and V by 6 bases; bases with no gene match: 15. This CDR3 is CSAPRDRDDLSQPQHF. In DNA form, the CDR3 reads TGCAGTGCCCCCCGGGACAGGGACGATTTAAGTCAGCCCCAGCATTTT.

The genes are TRBV6-2 or TRBV6-3 and TRBJ2-7; TRBD1 or TRBD2 may be the D gene (5 bases each). This CDR3 region has 12 residues. Germline loops: CDR1 MNHEY, CDR2 SVGEGT. With 4 bases removed from V and 9 bases from J, the gap between germline ends came to 13 bases. CDR3 protein: CASSSFGTRQYF. CDR3 DNA sequence: TGTGCCAGCAGTTCCTTCGGGACCCGGCAGTACTTC.

This clonotype was picked up many times. The CDR3 loop is CASSLTGPRGGNEQYF. For the CDR3, the DNA is TGTGCCAGCAGTTTAACAGGGCCCCGTGGGGGAAACGAGCAGTACTTC. The chain is built from TRBV6-5 and TRBJ2-7; possible D gene TRBD1, 6 bases. The ends were cut back, 4 bases at V and 5 bases at J, with 21 bases in the middle. The CDR3 loop spans 16 amino acids. CDR1 MNHEY and CDR2 SVGAGI come from the germline V gene.

This clonotype was picked up many times. The chain employs TRBV5-8 and TRBJ1-5; no clear D gene. V was clipped by 7 bases and J by 1 base, with 15 bases between them. This CDR3 is built from 15 residues. Germline-derived CDR1 and CDR2 are SGHTS and YDEGEE. CDR3 sequence reads: CASSRRGWSNQPQHF. The CDR3 nucleotides are TGTGCCAGCTCCAGGAGAGGGTGGAGCAATCAGCCCCAGCATTTT.

This clonotype occurred many times. The CDR3 is CSALAGGAGETQYF. As DNA, the CDR3 is TGCAGTGCCCTAGCGGGGGGCGCCGGGGAGACCCAGTACTTC. This chain connects TRBV20-1 to TRBJ2-5; 11 bases are a match to TRBD2. Germline V lookup: CDR1 DFQATT, CDR2 SNEGSKA (reference sequence). CDR3 length: 14 residues. V shed 6 bases, J shed 5 bases, and the junction held 8 bases outside the gene matches.

There are many counts of this clonotype. This chain joins TRBV12-3 or TRBV12-4 and TRBJ2-7; tentative D call: TRBD2 (5 bases). The V end lost 10 bases, the J end lost 2 bases, and 21 bases lay between the germline ends. This CDR3 has 15 amino acids. CDR3 sequence: CATRGPHSRPYEQYF. CDR3 nucleotide sequence: TGTGCCACCCGCGGGCCTCACTCGAGGCCCTACGAGCAGTACTTC.

This clonotype appeared many times. This chain links TRBV20-1 with TRBJ1-2; no clear D. The CDR3 loop spans 11 amino acids. The V end lost 3 bases, the J end lost 8 bases, and 10 bases lay between the germline ends. Germline V gene data show CDR1 as DFQATT and CDR2 as SNEGSKA (reference sequence). The CDR3 here is CSARSPRGYTF. CDR3 bases: TGCAGTGCTAGGTCGCCTAGGGGCTACACCTTC.

Many counts were recorded for this clonotype. The chain joins TRBV6-5 to TRBJ2-2; no clear D. Trimming pared 0 bases from V and 5 bases from J, leaving 7 bases between. The CDR3 extends over 14 amino acids. Germline CDR1 is MNHEY and CDR2 is SVGAGI. CDR3 region: CASSYSEETGELFF. CDR3 in DNA: TGTGCCAGCAGTTACTCCGAGGAAACCGGGGAGCTGTTTTTT.

This clonotype was counted many times. The rearrangement uses TRBV6-5 and TRBJ1-2; 8 bases map to TRBD1. Germline V gives CDR1 MNHEY, CDR2 SVGAGI. This CDR3 has 12 amino acids. The junction had 5 bases not matched to a gene; V was cut back by 6 bases and J by 8 bases. CDR3 bases: TGTGCCAGCAGCAACGACAGGGGCGGCTACACCTTC. Amino acid sequence: CASSNDRGGYTF.